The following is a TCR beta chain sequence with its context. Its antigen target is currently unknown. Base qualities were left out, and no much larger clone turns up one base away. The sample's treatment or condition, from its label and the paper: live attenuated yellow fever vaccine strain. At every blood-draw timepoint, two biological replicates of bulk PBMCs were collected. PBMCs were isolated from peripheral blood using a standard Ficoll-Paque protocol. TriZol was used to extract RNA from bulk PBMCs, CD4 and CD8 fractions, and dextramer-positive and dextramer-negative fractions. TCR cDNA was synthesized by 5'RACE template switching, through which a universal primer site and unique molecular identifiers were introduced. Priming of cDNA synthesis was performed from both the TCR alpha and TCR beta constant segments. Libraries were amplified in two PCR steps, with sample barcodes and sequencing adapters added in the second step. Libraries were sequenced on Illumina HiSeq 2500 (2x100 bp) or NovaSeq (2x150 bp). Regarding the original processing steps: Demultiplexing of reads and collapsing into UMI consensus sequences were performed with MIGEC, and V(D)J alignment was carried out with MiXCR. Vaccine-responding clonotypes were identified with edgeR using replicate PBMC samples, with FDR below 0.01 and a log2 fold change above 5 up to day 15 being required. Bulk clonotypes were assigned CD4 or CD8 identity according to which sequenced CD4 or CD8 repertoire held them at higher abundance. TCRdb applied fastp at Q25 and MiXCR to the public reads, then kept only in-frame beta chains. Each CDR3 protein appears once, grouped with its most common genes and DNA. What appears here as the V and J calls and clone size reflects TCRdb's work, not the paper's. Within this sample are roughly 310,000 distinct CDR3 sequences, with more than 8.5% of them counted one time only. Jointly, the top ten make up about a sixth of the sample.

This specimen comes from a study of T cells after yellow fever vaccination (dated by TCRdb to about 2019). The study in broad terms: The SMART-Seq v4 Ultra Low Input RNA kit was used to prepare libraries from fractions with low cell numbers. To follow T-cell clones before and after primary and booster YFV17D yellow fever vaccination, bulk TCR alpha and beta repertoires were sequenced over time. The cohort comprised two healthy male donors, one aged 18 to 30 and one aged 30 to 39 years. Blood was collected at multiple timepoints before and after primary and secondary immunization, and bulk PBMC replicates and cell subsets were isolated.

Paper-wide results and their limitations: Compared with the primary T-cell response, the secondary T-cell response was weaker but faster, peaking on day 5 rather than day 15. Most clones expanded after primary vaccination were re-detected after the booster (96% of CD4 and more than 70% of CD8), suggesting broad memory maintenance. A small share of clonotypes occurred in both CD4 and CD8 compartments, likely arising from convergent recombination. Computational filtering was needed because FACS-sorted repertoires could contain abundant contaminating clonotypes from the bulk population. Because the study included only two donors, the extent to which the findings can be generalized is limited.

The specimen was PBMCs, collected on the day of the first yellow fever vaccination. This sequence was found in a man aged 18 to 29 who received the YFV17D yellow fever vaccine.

The CDR3 protein sequence reads: CASSIGRQGSSYNEQFF. The DNA sequence follows: TGTGCCAGTAGTATAGGCAGACAGGGAAGCTCCTACAATGAGCAGTTCTTC. The chain employs TRBV19 and TRBJ2-1; the junction holds 7 bases that match TRBD1. Compared with germline, V lacks 1 base and J lacks 0 bases; bases without a gene match: 6. CDR1 and CDR2 were assigned from the germline V gene (reference sequence) as LNHDA and SQIVND. The CDR3 runs 17 amino acids, cysteine and phenylalanine included. The sequence is cut down to CDR3 DNA, 51 bases in frame from base 1.